The 26 T cell receptor beta chains presented below share a single source sample, sequenced in a study of blood T cell repertoires in COVID-19. The method was immunoSEQ multiplex PCR; TCRdb's version includes in-frame clones alone and lacks a portion of them. The data show 150,000 or so clones, with more than 70% seen just once and 10% held by the top ten. The sequenced sample consisted of peripheral blood. The source of these receptors is a man aged 50 or older with acute or convalescent COVID-19.

This chain uses TRBV2 with TRBJ1-1; TRBD1 agrees at 9 bases. This CDR3 spans 14 amino acids. V lost 6 bases and J lost 3; bases outside the gene matches: 5. Germline assignment: CDR1 SNHLY and CDR2 FYNNEI. CDR3 sequence reads: CASRVDRGYTEAFF. As DNA, the CDR3 is TGTGCCAGCAGGGTTGACAGGGGGTACACTGAAGCTTTCTTT.

Regarding this clone: The sample contains more than one DNA sequence encoding this CDR3. CDR3 in amino acids: CASSGTGNQPQHF. The CDR3 DNA reads as TGTGCCAGCAGTGGTACAGGGAATCAGCCCCAGCATTTT. This chain joins TRBV2 and TRBJ1-5, with a tentative D call TRBD1 (6 bases). Trimming removed 4 bases from V and 4 bases from J, with 8 bases in between. Germline V gene sequence: CDR1 SNHLY, CDR2 FYNNEI. There are 13 residues in the CDR3.

The rearrangement joins TRBV6-5 to TRBJ2-2; possible D gene TRBD2, 6 bases. Per the germline V gene, CDR1 is MNHEY and CDR2 is SVGAGI. Between the trimmed V and J ends, which lost 8 bases and 2 bases, there was a span of 9 bases. CDR3 length: 13 amino acids. The CDR3 DNA follows: TGTGCCAGCGGGACTTACAACACCGGGGAGCTGTTTTTT. Amino acid sequence: CASGTYNTGELFF.

J is TRBJ1-5 and V is TRBV20-1, with a weak D call TRBD1 (6 bases). Germline CDR1 DFQATT, CDR2 SNEGSKA (reference sequence). CDR3 length equals 14 residues. Trimming stripped 3 bases from V and 5 bases from J, with 14 bases between. The chain's CDR3 is CSASRWSGDQPQHF. The CDR3 bases are TGCAGTGCTAGTAGATGGTCAGGGGATCAGCCCCAGCATTTT.

The gene calls are TRBV9 and TRBJ1-2, with 7 bases aligning to TRBD1. The trim removed 2 bases at V and 6 bases at J, leaving 4 bases unmatched. Germline CDR1 SGDLS, CDR2 YYNGEE. The CDR3 covers 13 residues. The CDR3 region has the DNA TGTGCCAGCAGCGTCATACAGGGGAATGGCTACACCTTC. It yields the protein CASSVIQGNGYTF.

The genes are TRBV28 and TRBJ2-1, with D possibly matching TRBD2 (5 bases). The V end was cut by 4 bases, the J end by 4 bases, with 17 bases between. This CDR3 region has 16 residues. Germline CDR1 reads MDHEN; CDR2 reads SYDVKM. CDR3 nucleotide sequence: TGTGCCAGCAGTTCGGGGTCTAGCACTAGATACAATGAGCAGTTCTTC. It is translated as CASSSGSSTRYNEQFF.

J is TRBJ2-5 and V is TRBV28, with D maybe TRBD2 (5 bases). Germline values: CDR1 MDHEN, CDR2 SYDVKM. The V and J ends lost 5 bases and 2 bases respectively, with 9 bases between them. The CDR3 spans 13 residues. The CDR3 coding sequence is TGTGCCAGCAGTGAGGGAGCGCAAGAGACCCAGTACTTC. Translating it yields CASSEGAQETQYF.

This clone was recorded once. The rearrangement uses TRBV5-1 and TRBJ2-2, with TRBD1 identical over 9 bases. The CDR3 loop spans 15 amino acids. Per germline, CDR1 SGHRS and CDR2 YFSETQ. Germline trimming cut 6 bases from V and 1 base from J; bases unmatched to any gene: 4. The CDR3 region has the DNA TGCGCCAGCAACCGACAGGGGGTGAACACCGGGGAGCTGTTTTTT. Its translation: CASNRQGVNTGELFF. Using reference TRBV5-1 and TRBJ2-2 for the parts outside the CDR3, the full variable domain is KAGVTQTPRYLIKTRGQQVTLSCSPISGHRSVSWYQQTPGQGLQFLFEYFSETQRNKGNFPGRFSGRQFSNSRSEMNVSTLELGDSALYLCASNRQGVNTGELFFGEGSRLTVL.

This chain links TRBV19 with TRBJ2-3; 7 nucleotides agree with TRBD2. CDR3 size: 15 residues. V was clipped by 5 bases and J by 2 bases; unmatched bases: 7. In germline, CDR1 is LNHDA, CDR2 SQIVND (reference sequence). In DNA, the CDR3 is TGTGCCAGTAGTGGAGCGGGGACCTACACAGATACGCAGTATTTT. Residues: CASSGAGTYTDTQYF.

This chain connects TRBV6-1 to TRBJ2-1; the match to TRBD1 covers 7 bases. CDR1 is MNHNS and CDR2 is SASEGT in the germline V gene. This CDR3 region has 14 residues. V shed 3 bases and J 8 bases; nucleotides not matched to a gene: 7. The CDR3 here is CASSDYDRVDEQFF. The DNA for the CDR3 is TGTGCCAGCAGTGATTACGACAGGGTAGATGAGCAGTTCTTC.

The rearrangement joins TRBV18 to TRBJ1-6, with TRBD1 identical over 9 bases. CDR3 size: 16 residues. Germline CDR1 reads KGHSH; CDR2 reads LQKENI. V shed 3 bases and J 5 bases; nucleotides not matched to a gene: 5. CDR3 nucleotide sequence: TGTGCCAGCTCACCGATCGGACAGGGGAATAATTCACCCCTCCACTTT. It encodes CASSPIGQGNNSPLHF. Full variable domain (missing parts from reference TRBV18 and TRBJ1-6): NAGVMQNPRHLVRRRGQEARLRCSPMKGHSHVYWYRQLPEEGLKFMVYLQKENIIDESGMPKERFSAEFPKEGPSILRIQQVVRGDSAAYFCASSPIGQGNNSPLHFGNGTRLTVT.

The V and J genes are TRBV6-5 and TRBJ1-2; tentative D call: TRBD1 (5 bases). Deletions cut 0 bases from V and 1 base from J, with 12 bases between. The CDR3 has 16 residues. Germline V gene data show CDR1 as MNHEY and CDR2 as SVGAGI. The CDR3 region has the DNA TGTGCCAGCAGTTACTCGAAGGGGAGGCTTAACTATGGCTACACCTTC. Translated, it gives CASSYSKGRLNYGYTF.

The chain is built from TRBV28 and TRBJ2-2, with 8 bases that match TRBD1. CDR1 and CDR2 (germline): MDHEN, SYDVKM. V was pared by 8 bases and J by 8 bases, with 7 bases of the junction left unmatched. The CDR3 is 13 amino acids. As DNA, the CDR3 is TGTGCCAGCTGCTCAGGGGGCTTTGGGGAGCTGTTTTTT. Amino acid sequence: CASCSGGFGELFF.

In this sample, this clone turned up a few times. The chain joins TRBV7-9 to TRBJ1-4; no clear D gene. V lost 5 bases to trimming and J lost 2 bases, with 9 bases between them. The CDR3 covers 14 residues. The germline V gene has CDR1 SEHNR and CDR2 FQNEAQ (reference sequence). CDR3 loop: CASSPYLTNEKLFF. Written as DNA, the CDR3 is TGTGCCAGCAGCCCTTATCTTACTAATGAAAAACTGTTTTTT. Based on the CDR3 plus reference TRBV7-9 and TRBJ1-4, the full variable domain is DTGVSQNPRHKITKRGQNVTFRCDPISEHNRLYWYRQTLGQGPEFLTYFQNEAQLEKSRLLSDRFSAERPKGSFSTLEIQRTEQGDSAMYLCASSPYLTNEKLFFGSGTQLSVL.

This clone came up a few times. The chain uses TRBV7-6 and TRBJ1-1, with D maybe TRBD1 (6 bases). The CDR3 has 14 amino acids. V was clipped by 5 bases and J by 4 bases, with 14 bases between them. The germline V gene encodes CDR1 SGHVS and CDR2 FNYEAQ. CDR3 coding DNA: TGTGCCAGCAGCCGCCAGGGGCCGGGCACTGAAGCTTTCTTT. Amino acid sequence: CASSRQGPGTEAFF.

The V call is TRBV3-1 (or the pseudogene TRBV3-2), the J call TRBJ1-5; no clear D gene. Between the trimmed V and J ends, which lost 1 base and 6 bases, there was a span of 10 bases. The length of the CDR3 is 14 residues. Germline CDR1 is LGHDT and CDR2 is YNNKEL (reference sequence). As DNA, the CDR3 is TGTGCCAGCAGCCAAGGAGCGGGGAGTCAGCCCCAGCATTTT. Its protein is CASSQGAGSQPQHF.

This chain links TRBV4-2 with TRBJ2-7; D possibly corresponds to TRBD2 (6 bases). Germline V gene data show CDR1 as LGHNA and CDR2 as YNFKEQ. The CDR3 length is 15 residues. Trimming removed 1 base at V and 7 bases at J, with 17 bases between. CDR3 sequence (DNA): TGTGCCAGCAGCCAAGTCGATGGGGAGGAGACAGAGCAGTACTTC. Translating it yields CASSQVDGEETEQYF.

V and J are TRBV4-1 and TRBJ2-5, with D possibly TRBD2 on 5 matching bases. Trimming took off 3 bases at V and 2 bases at J, with 10 bases between the two ends. This CDR3 has 14 residues. Germline V gene sequence: CDR1 MGHRA, CDR2 YSYEKL. The CDR3 loop is CASSQRTSQETQYF. CDR3 DNA sequence: TGCGCCAGCAGCCAGAGGACTTCACAAGAGACCCAGTACTTC.

In its sample, this clone was seen once. The chain joins TRBV6-5 to TRBJ1-1, with 7 nucleotides matching TRBD1. This CDR3 contains 14 residues. J lost 4 bases, V lost 2 bases, and 4 bases had no gene match. Per germline, CDR1 MNHEY and CDR2 SVGAGI. This CDR3 is CASSYKTGFTEAFF. CDR3 nucleotide sequence: TGTGCCAGCAGTTACAAGACAGGGTTCACTGAAGCTTTCTTT.

J is TRBJ1-6 and V is TRBV19, with D unresolved. This CDR3 comprises 15 residues. Germline CDR1 and CDR2: LNHDA and SQIVND (reference sequence). V gave up 6 bases and J gave up 6 bases, with 15 bases separating them. CDR3 protein: CASSPTGDSNSPLHF. CDR3 DNA sequence: TGTGCCAGTAGCCCTACCGGAGACTCTAATTCACCCCTCCACTTT.

This clone was counted only a few times. The CDR3 here is CASSPRTGGADEKLFF. DNA for the CDR3: TGTGCCAGCTCACCACGGACAGGGGGCGCGGATGAAAAACTGTTTTTT. The chain carries TRBV18 and TRBJ1-4; 11 nucleotides match TRBD1. With V trimmed by 1 base and J by 6 bases, 4 bases remained unmatched. Germline CDR1 KGHSH, CDR2 LQKENI. CDR3 size: 16 residues. The full variable domain, with the rest looked up from reference TRBV18 and TRBJ1-4, is NAGVMQNPRHLVRRRGQEARLRCSPMKGHSHVYWYRQLPEEGLKFMVYLQKENIIDESGMPKERFSAEFPKEGPSILRIQQVVRGDSAAYFCASSPRTGGADEKLFFGSGTQLSVL.

The rearrangement links TRBV19 to TRBJ1-1, with TRBD1 as a possible D gene (5 bases). This CDR3 has 14 amino acids. CDR1 is LNHDA and CDR2 is SQIVND in the germline V gene (reference sequence). V was cut by 3 bases and J by 3 bases, with 11 bases left in between. DNA for the CDR3: TGTGCCAGTAGTATTCAGGGCACCTACACTGAAGCTTTCTTT. It translates to CASSIQGTYTEAFF.

V usage is TRBV28 and J usage is TRBJ1-1, with TRBD1 matching over 7 bases. Germline V CDR1 and CDR2: MDHEN, SYDVKM. The CDR3 has 13 amino acids. J was trimmed by 10 bases and V by 6 bases; bases with no gene match: 11. The CDR3 loop is CASSPVLHRGAFF. As DNA, the CDR3 is TGTGCCAGCAGCCCCGTACTACACAGGGGAGCTTTCTTT.

The chain recombines TRBV6-5 with TRBJ2-7, with TRBD1 matching 9 bases. V lost 10 bases, J lost 4 bases, and 11 bases stayed unmatched. The CDR3 is made up of 14 amino acids. Germline V CDR1 and CDR2: MNHEY, SVGAGI. The CDR3 here is CATLSGTGSYEQYF. CDR3 DNA sequence: TGTGCCACCCTCTCCGGGACAGGGTCATACGAGCAGTACTTC.

This clone was detected a few times. Here the CDR3 reads CASAPGQGVHSPYGYTF. The CDR3, as DNA: TGTGCTAGTGCCCCGGGACAGGGGGTTCATTCGCCTTATGGCTACACCTTC. The chain is built from TRBV12-5 and TRBJ1-2; 11 bases agree with TRBD1. Trimming took 7 bases from V and 5 from J; bases not matched to a gene: 15. The germline V gene encodes CDR1 LGHNT and CDR2 FRNRAP. The CDR3 consists of 17 residues.

This chain joins TRBV3-1 (or the pseudogene TRBV3-2) and TRBJ2-5; 7 bases fit TRBD1. The germline gives CDR1 LGHDT, CDR2 YNNKEL (reference sequence). With 4 bases clipped from V and 9 bases from J, the junction kept 5 bases outside the gene matches. The length of the CDR3 is 12 residues. The CDR3 loop is CASSPRQGAQYF. CDR3 DNA: TGTGCCAGCAGCCCACGACAGGGCGCCCAGTACTTC.